This T cell receptor beta chain stems from a study of cytomegalovirus exposure and HLA in healthy donors. In the study overall: Counted in an early data release were about 85 million unique TCRs from HLA-typed donors. The study placed approximately 80% of its 398 genotyped donors in the Caucasian-associated ancestry cluster.

V lost 0 bases and J lost 1, with 12 bases in between. CDR3 size: 16 residues. Germline V gene lookup returns CDR1 LGHNA and CDR2 YNFKEQ. With 60 Vbeta and 13 Jbeta primers, the PCR was carried out. Repertoires were generated with immunoSEQ multiplex PCR, while TCRdb's copy carries only in-frame clones and drops some. The sample has 200,000 to 250,000 clones, 80% to 90% seen once. The origin of this receptor is a woman under 30 in good health and CMV-seronegative. Source material: PBMCs. The chain combines TRBV4-2 with TRBJ2-5; D is possibly TRBD1 (7 bases). CDR3 DNA: TGTGCCAGCAGCCAAGATCGGAGGGGGCCCCAAGAGACCCAGTACTTC. Protein sequence: CASSQDRRGPQETQYF.